This section outlines one TCR beta chain sequence together with its context. The CDR3 has 14 residues. Deletions cut 5 bases from V and 2 bases from J, with 12 bases between. Germline V gene data show CDR1 as SGHKS and CDR2 as YYEKEE (reference sequence). The data belong to a study of blood T cell repertoires in COVID-19. Study-level information: The United States, Italy and Spain were the sources of the acute and convalescent COVID-19 samples. T cells, B-cell-depleted T cells, or PBMCs provided the cDNA or gDNA that served as material.

Original processing notes: Researchers report that nucleated cell counts were estimated from reference gene primer amplification. TCRdb's copy holds only in-frame clones and misses some; the assay was immunoSEQ multiplex PCR. Clone size and V and J calls were adopted from that table, with D and trimming inferred from the DNA. Of 150,000 to 250,000 clones in the sample, approximately 86% were seen once. Each participant's cohort was designated according to participant-reported clinical history. Material: PBMCs or T cells enriched from blood (not recorded which). This TCR derives from a woman under 40 who had recovered from COVID-19. The gene calls are TRBV5-5 and TRBJ2-3; the D is unclear. The CDR3 sequence: CASRAEEVTDTQYF. In DNA, the CDR3 is TGTGCCAGCAGAGCCGAGGAAGTCACAGATACGCAGTATTTT.